Listed below are T cell receptor beta chains from one sample, sequenced in a study of blood T cells in healthy people across ages. MiXCR was run by TCRdb on the 5' RACE reads, yielding one entry per CDR3 protein. The data contain over 500,000 distinct CDR3 sequences, about 27% of them singletons. The data were also submitted as part of a second study, on T cells of mothers and their children.

The sequenced material came from blood. The source is a boy between 2 and 10 years old in good health. Both conserved end residues are part of each CDR3. Size values are once, few and many counts, or a class for expanded clones, and some rows have none.

V gene	J gene	clone size	CDR3 protein
TRBV12-3/TRBV12-4	TRBJ1-5	-	CASSFARGNQPQHF
TRBV5-1	TRBJ2-1	few	CATRRAQEYNEQFF
TRBV6-5	TRBJ2-7	-	CASSRDRISYEQYF
TRBV20-1	TRBJ2-3	-	CSASRLGVSDTQYF
TRBV9	TRBJ2-7	-	CASSVGTGWSYEQYF
TRBV2	TRBJ2-1	-	CASLRASGGSNEQFF
TRBV7-6	TRBJ1-6	-	CASSLAGSPLHF
TRBV2	TRBJ2-4	-	CASRDRELAKNIQYF
TRBV19	TRBJ1-5	many	CASSMAGFHQPQHF
TRBV20-1	TRBJ2-2	-	CSAPKGSTTGELFF
TRBV6-5	TRBJ2-5	few	CASSYSTWADQETQYF
TRBV19	TRBJ1-6	few	CASSSMTGGDSPLHF
TRBV7-2	TRBJ2-1	many	CASSNNYEQFF
TRBV6-5	TRBJ2-7	few	CASSYSRHPSRAYEQYF
TRBV27	TRBJ1-6	once	CASSSGFPSYNSPLHF
TRBV12-5	TRBJ1-6	-	CASGFLQGNNSPLHF
TRBV7-6	TRBJ1-1	-	CASSLGQGPLNTEAFF
TRBV11-2	TRBJ2-3	few	CASSLIGGRTDTQYF
TRBV3-1	TRBJ2-3	-	CASSQEGASPWGDTQYF
TRBV7-2	TRBJ2-7	-	CASSPARLEVYEQYF
TRBV7-2	TRBJ1-4	-	CASSVTGGRAEKLFF
TRBV2	TRBJ2-1	few	CASSVPLAEDNEQFF
TRBV5-8	TRBJ1-4	few	CASSLAHGEKLFF
TRBV10-2	TRBJ2-1	-	CASSETKGLAGVLGGGGQFF
TRBV2	TRBJ2-2	-	CASTPTSGVNTGELFF
TRBV5-6	TRBJ2-5	few	CASSLVRGRSVGTQYF
TRBV5-1	TRBJ2-5	-	CASSMDRAGTQYF
TRBV2	-	-	CASRGLAGGPPYEQYF
TRBV13	TRBJ2-7	-	CASSLNRLLSYEQYF
TRBV20-1	TRBJ1-2	-	CSARDLKEGRLHGYTF
TRBV12-3/TRBV12-4	TRBJ2-6	-	CASSPGAPGANVLTF
TRBV3-1	TRBJ1-2	once	CASSRAGQGKGNGYTF
TRBV4-2	TRBJ2-1	few	CASSQEIPLDPEQFF
TRBV5-1	TRBJ2-2	-	CASSLRTGTGEIGELFF
TRBV27	TRBJ2-3	few	CANTYVGGGADTQYF
TRBV6-1	TRBJ1-5	-	CASSPRTAYSNQPQHF
TRBV5-1	-	-	CASSLRVGGDEQFF
TRBV11-2	TRBJ2-2	few	CASSLRRGGASGELFF
TRBV12-3/TRBV12-4	-	few	CASSFRGSEQYF
TRBV19	TRBJ2-7	once	CASSQRRAGPPLEQYF
TRBV29-1	TRBJ1-2	-	CSVILGAGGYTF
TRBV11-2	TRBJ2-6	few	CASSLLPTSGANVLTF
TRBV20-1	TRBJ2-1	-	CSASGGANNEQFF
TRBV10-3	TRBJ2-3	-	CAISEPQRGEDTQYF
TRBV7-3	TRBJ2-5	many	CASSPSRGRQETQYF
TRBV5-1	TRBJ2-2	-	CASSQRQGYTGELFF
TRBV29-1	TRBJ1-1	-	CSVITVNTEAFF